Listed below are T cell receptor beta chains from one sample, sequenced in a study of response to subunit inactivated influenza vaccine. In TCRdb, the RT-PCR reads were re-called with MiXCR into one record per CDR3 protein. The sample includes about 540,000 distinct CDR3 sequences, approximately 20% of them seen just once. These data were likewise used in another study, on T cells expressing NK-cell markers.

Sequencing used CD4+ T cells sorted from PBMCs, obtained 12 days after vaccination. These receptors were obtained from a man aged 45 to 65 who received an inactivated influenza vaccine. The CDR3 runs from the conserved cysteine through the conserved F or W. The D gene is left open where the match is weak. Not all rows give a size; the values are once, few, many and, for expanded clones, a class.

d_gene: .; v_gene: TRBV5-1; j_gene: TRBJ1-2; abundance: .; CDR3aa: CASTRGGRGYGYTF; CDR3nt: TGCGCCAGCACCCGGGGGGGGCGCGGCTATGGCTACACCTTC
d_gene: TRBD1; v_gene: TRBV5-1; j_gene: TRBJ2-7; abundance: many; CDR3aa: CASSLRQGADEQYF; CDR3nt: TGCGCCAGCAGCTTGAGGCAGGGGGCGGATGAGCAGTACTTC
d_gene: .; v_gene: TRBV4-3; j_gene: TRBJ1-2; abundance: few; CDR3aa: CASSRAQTDNYGYTF; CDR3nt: TGCGCCAGCAGCAGGGCCCAGACAGACAACTATGGCTACACCTTC
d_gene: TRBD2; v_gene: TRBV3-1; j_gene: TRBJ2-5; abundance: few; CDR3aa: CASSQDGLAGERETQYF; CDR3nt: TGTGCCAGCAGCCAGGACGGACTAGCGGGCGAAAGAGAGACCCAGTACTTC
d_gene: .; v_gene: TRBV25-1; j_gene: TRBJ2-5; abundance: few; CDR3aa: CASRWGPQETQYF; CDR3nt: TGTGCCAGCAGGTGGGGACCACAAGAGACCCAGTACTTC
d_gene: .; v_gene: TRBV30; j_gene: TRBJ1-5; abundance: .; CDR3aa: CAWSLTLGQPQHF; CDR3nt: TGTGCCTGGAGTTTGACCCTTGGTCAGCCCCAGCATTTT
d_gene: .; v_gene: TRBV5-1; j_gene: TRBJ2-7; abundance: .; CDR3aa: CVSSLGPAYEQYF; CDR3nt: TGCGTCAGCAGCTTAGGGCCTGCCTACGAGCAGTACTTC
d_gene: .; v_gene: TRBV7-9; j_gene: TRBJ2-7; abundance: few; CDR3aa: CASFGGDRTYEQYF; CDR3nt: TGTGCCAGCTTCGGGGGGGACAGGACCTACGAGCAGTACTTC
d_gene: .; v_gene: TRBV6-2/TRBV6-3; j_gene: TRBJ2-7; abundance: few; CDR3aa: CASSGIITAYEQYF; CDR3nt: TGTGCCAGCAGTGGGATCATCACAGCCTACGAGCAGTACTTC
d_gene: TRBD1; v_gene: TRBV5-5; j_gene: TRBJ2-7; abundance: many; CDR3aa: CASSRGQGTYEQYF; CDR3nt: TGTGCCAGCAGCCGAGGACAGGGTACCTACGAGCAGTACTTC
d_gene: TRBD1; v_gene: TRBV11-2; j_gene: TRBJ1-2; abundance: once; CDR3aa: CASSPTDRGNYGYTF; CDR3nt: TGTGCCAGCAGCCCGACGGACAGGGGTAACTATGGCTACACCTTC
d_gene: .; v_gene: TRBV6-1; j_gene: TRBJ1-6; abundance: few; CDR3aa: CASSKGVNSPLHF; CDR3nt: TGTGCCAGCAGTAAGGGGGTTAATTCACCCCTCCACTTT
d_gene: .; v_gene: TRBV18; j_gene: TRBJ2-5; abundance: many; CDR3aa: CASSPRAQETQYF; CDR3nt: TGTGCCAGCAGCCCCCGGGCCCAAGAGACCCAGTACTTC
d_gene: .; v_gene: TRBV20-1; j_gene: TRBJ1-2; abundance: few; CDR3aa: CSARDLDQATYGYTF; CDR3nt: TGCAGTGCTAGAGATCTCGATCAGGCTACTTATGGCTACACCTTC
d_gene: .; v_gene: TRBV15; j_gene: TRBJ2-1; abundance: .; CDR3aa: CATSRVRGPGENEQFF; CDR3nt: TGTGCCACCAGCAGAGTTCGAGGGCCTGGGGAGAATGAGCAGTTCTTC
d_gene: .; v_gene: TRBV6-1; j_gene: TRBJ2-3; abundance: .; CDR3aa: CASSEGFVGADTQYF; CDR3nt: TGTGCCAGCAGTGAGGGGTTCGTGGGAGCAGATACGCAGTATTTT
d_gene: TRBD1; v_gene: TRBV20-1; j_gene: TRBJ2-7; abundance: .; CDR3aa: CSAAKQGSGEQYF; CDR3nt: TGCAGTGCTGCCAAACAGGGGTCCGGCGAGCAGTACTTC
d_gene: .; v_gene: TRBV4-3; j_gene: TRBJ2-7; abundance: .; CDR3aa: CASSQESGYSYEQYF; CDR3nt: TGCGCCAGCAGCCAAGAAAGCGGATACTCCTACGAGCAGTACTTC
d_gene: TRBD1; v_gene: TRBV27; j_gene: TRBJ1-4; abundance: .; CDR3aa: CASSPQTGSEKLFF; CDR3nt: TGTGCCAGCAGTCCCCAGACAGGGAGTGAAAAACTGTTTTTT
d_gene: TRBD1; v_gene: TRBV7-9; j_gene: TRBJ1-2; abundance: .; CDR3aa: CARSSGQVGYTF; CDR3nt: TGTGCCAGAAGCTCCGGACAGGTGGGCTACACCTTC
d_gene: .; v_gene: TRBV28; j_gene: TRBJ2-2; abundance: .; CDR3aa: CASSLPGVGSGELFF; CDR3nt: TGTGCCAGCAGTTTGCCGGGAGTCGGGTCCGGGGAGCTGTTTTTT
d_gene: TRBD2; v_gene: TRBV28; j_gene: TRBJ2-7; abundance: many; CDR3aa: CASSTGLAASYEQYF; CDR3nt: TGTGCCAGCAGTACGGGACTAGCGGCCTCCTACGAGCAGTACTTC
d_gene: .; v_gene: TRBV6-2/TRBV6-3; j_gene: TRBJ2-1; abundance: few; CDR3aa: CASSPIASSYNEQFF; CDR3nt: TGTGCCAGCAGTCCGATTGCGAGCTCCTACAATGAGCAGTTCTTC
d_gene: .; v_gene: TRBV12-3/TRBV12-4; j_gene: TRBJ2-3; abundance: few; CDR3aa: CASSLRGSGTQYF; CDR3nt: TGTGCCAGCAGTTTACGGGGCTCTGGTACGCAGTATTTT
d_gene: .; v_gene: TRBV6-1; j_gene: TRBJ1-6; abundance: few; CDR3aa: CASSEVVRGDSPLHF; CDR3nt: TGTGCCAGCAGTGAAGTGGTCAGGGGTGATTCACCCCTCCACTTT
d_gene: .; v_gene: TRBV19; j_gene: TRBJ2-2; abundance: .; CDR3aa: CASSKAAGELFF; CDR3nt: TGTGCCAGTAGTAAAGCCGCCGGGGAGCTGTTTTTT
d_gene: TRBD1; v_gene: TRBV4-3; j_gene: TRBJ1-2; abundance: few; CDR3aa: CASSRIRTGLYGYTF; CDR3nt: TGCGCCAGCAGCCGGATTCGGACAGGGCTTTATGGCTACACCTTC
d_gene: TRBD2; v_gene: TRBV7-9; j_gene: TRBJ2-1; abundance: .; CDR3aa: CASRGGTSGANEQFF; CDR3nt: TGTGCCAGCAGGGGGGGGACTAGCGGGGCCAATGAGCAGTTCTTC
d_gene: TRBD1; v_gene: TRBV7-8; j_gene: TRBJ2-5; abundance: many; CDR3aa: CASSMPGGVRYF; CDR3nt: TGTGCCAGCAGCATGCCAGGGGGCGTACGTTACTTC
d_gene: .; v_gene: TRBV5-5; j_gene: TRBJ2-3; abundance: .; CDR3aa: CASSSQVADTQYF; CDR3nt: TGTGCCAGCAGTTCTCAAGTAGCAGATACGCAGTATTTT
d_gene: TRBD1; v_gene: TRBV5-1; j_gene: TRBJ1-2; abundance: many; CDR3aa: CASSLGQGDGYTF; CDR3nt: TGTGCCAGCAGCTTGGGACAGGGAGATGGCTACACCTTC